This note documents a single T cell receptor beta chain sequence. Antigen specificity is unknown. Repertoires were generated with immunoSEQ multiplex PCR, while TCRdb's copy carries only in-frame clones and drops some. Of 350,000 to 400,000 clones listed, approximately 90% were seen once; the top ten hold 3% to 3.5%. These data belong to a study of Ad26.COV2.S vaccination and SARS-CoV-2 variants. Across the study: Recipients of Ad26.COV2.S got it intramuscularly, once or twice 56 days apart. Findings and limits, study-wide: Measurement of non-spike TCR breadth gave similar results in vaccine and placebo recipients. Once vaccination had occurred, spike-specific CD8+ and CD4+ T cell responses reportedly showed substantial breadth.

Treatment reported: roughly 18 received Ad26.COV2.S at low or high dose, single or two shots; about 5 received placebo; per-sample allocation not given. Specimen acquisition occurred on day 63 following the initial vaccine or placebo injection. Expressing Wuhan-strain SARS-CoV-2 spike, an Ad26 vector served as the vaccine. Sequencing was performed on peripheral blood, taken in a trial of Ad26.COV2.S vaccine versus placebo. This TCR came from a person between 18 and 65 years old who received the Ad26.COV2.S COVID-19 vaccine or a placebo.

The CDR3 region has the DNA TGTGCCAGCAGTACGGCAGGGCCCGGGGAGCTGTTTTTT. Its translation is CASSTAGPGELFF. The V and J genes are TRBV12-3 or TRBV12-4 and TRBJ2-2, with a possible D match to TRBD1 (5 bases). Trimming took off 5 bases at V and 6 bases at J, with 10 bases between the two ends. The CDR3 loop spans 13 amino acids.